The 30 T cell receptor beta chains in this list originate from one sample, sequenced in a study of blood T cells in healthy people across ages. Using a J-beta primer mix together with a sample-barcoded 5' primer, a second PCR was run for roughly 6 to 12 cycles. TCRdb re-called the 5' RACE reads through MiXCR, storing one row per CDR3 protein. Of over 500,000 distinct CDR3 sequences listed, 52% were seen once; the top ten hold roughly 14%. Material: blood. The receptors originated from an elderly woman in good health.

The chain employs TRBV4-2 and TRBJ2-1, with TRBD2 as a possible D gene (6 bases). Per germline, CDR1 LGHNA and CDR2 YNFKEQ. The CDR3 is made up of 15 amino acids. Trimming removed 0 bases at V and 4 bases at J, with 10 bases between. The CDR3 protein is CASSQEVAGYNEQFF. In DNA, the CDR3 is TGTGCCAGCAGCCAAGAGGTCGCGGGGTACAATGAGCAGTTCTTC.

As concerns this clonotype: This may stem from a read error, because a much larger clone lies one nucleotide away. V usage is TRBV6-2 or TRBV6-3 and J usage is TRBJ2-3; TRBD1 matches 9 bases. The CDR3 is 15 residues long. CDR1 and CDR2 from the germline V gene are MNHEY and SVGEGT. The CDR3 nucleotides read TGTGCCAGCAGTTACCGGACAGGGGCTGGAGATATGCAGTATTTT. This gives the protein CASSYRTGAGDMQYF.

There are many counts of this clonotype. V gene TRBV9 combines with J gene TRBJ2-3; 7 bases line up with TRBD1. The CDR3 runs to 16 residues. Trimming cost V 4 bases and J 1 base; bases outside gene matches: 9. Germline CDR1 is SGDLS and CDR2 is YYNGEE. The CDR3 DNA reads as TGTGCCAGCAGCAACCGACAGGGAGACCGCACAGATACGCAGTATTTT. Translation: CASSNRQGDRTDTQYF.

This clonotype was seen a few times. V is TRBV29-1 and J is TRBJ2-2, with TRBD1 as a possible D gene (7 bases). Trimming removed 6 bases from V and 7 bases from J, with 24 bases in between. The CDR3 has 16 residues. The germline V gene encodes CDR1 SQVTM and CDR2 ANQGSEA. CDR3 loop: CSVLTQGGRLNGELFF. The CDR3 nucleotides are TGCAGCGTCCTGACCCAGGGGGGCAGGCTAAACGGGGAGCTGTTTTTT.

This clonotype occurred many times. This chain joins TRBV10-3 and TRBJ2-7; TRBD2 matches at 8 bases. V dropped 3 bases and J dropped 3; count of bases not matched to a gene: 4. Germline V gene data show CDR1 as ENHRY and CDR2 as SYGVKD. The CDR3 is 14 residues long. CDR3 coding DNA: TGTGCCATCAGTGATTGGACTAGCCACTACGAGCAGTACTTC. Encoded protein: CAISDWTSHYEQYF.

This clonotype was seen a few times. CDR3 region: CSAPFGGGLLNEQFF. The CDR3 nucleotides are TGCAGTGCTCCTTTTGGAGGGGGGCTTCTCAATGAGCAGTTCTTC. The J gene is TRBJ2-1, the V gene TRBV20-1, with D possibly called TRBD1 or TRBD2 (6 bases each). Germline V gives CDR1 DFQATT, CDR2 SNEGSKA (reference sequence). This CDR3 is 15 amino acids long. Trimming cost V 5 bases and J 6 bases, with 20 bases left between them.

This clonotype was counted ten times or more. This rearrangement joins TRBV12-3 or TRBV12-4 to TRBJ1-1, with no clear D. V dropped 6 bases and J dropped 1 base, with 12 bases sitting between them. The CDR3 totals 14 residues. The CDR3 nucleotides read TGTGCCAGCAGCCCATCTGGAGCGAACACTGAAGCTTTCTTT. Protein product: CASSPSGANTEAFF.

The chain recombines TRBV19 with TRBJ2-7, with D possibly being TRBD1 (5 bases). Germline V gene lookup returns CDR1 LNHDA and CDR2 SQIVND (reference sequence). Trimming removed 3 bases from V and 5 bases from J, with 17 bases in between. The CDR3 runs to 15 residues. CDR3 sequence reads: CASSISGQAANEQYF. The CDR3 coding sequence is TGTGCCAGTAGTATCTCCGGACAAGCAGCTAACGAGCAGTACTTC.

The V call is TRBV25-1, the J call TRBJ2-1; no clear D. The germline gives CDR1 MGHDK, CDR2 SYGVNS. V was trimmed by 0 bases and J by 5 bases, leaving 8 bases between them. CDR3 length equals 14 residues. In DNA form, the CDR3 reads TGTGCCAGCAGTGAATATAGCAGCAACAATGAGCAGTTCTTC. Protein sequence: CASSEYSSNNEQFF.

About this clonotype: Possible read error: a much larger clone is one base away. The CDR3: CASGTMTGSSSYEQYF. As DNA, the CDR3 is TGCGCCAGCGGCACTATGACAGGGTCTAGCTCCTACGAGCAGTACTTC. The gene calls are TRBV5-1 and TRBJ2-7, with 7 bases matching TRBD1. V shed 7 bases and J 0 bases; nucleotides not matched to a gene: 13. From germline, CDR1 is SGHRS and CDR2 YFSETQ. This CDR3 contains 16 residues.

The gene calls are TRBV20-1 and TRBJ2-5; 11 bases align to TRBD2. CDR3 length equals 15 residues. V gave up 2 bases and J gave up 3 bases; unmatched junction bases: 5. From germline, CDR1 is DFQATT and CDR2 SNEGSKA (reference sequence). CDR3 residues: CSARKPGLAEETQYF. The CDR3 region has the DNA TGCAGTGCTAGAAAGCCGGGACTAGCGGAAGAGACCCAGTACTTC.

This clonotype was detected only a few times. The chain is built from TRBV5-1 and TRBJ2-5, with 8 bases that match TRBD2. V was clipped by 4 bases and J by 4 bases; unmatched bases: 6. Germline V gene data show CDR1 as SGHRS and CDR2 as YFSETQ. CDR3 length equals 14 residues. The chain's CDR3 is CASSPAGTRETQYF. The CDR3 bases are TGCGCCAGCAGCCCCGCCGGGACTAGAGAGACCCAGTACTTC.

J is TRBJ2-1 and V is TRBV28, with a possible D match to TRBD2 (5 bases). With 4 bases removed from V and 4 bases from J, the gap between germline ends came to 14 bases. This CDR3 has 15 residues. CDR1 and CDR2 (germline): MDHEN, SYDVKM. CDR3 nucleotides: TGTGCCAGCAGTTCCCCGTTAGCGCAGTACAATGAGCAGTTCTTC. Encoded protein: CASSSPLAQYNEQFF.

This clonotype was observed a few times. This chain uses TRBV20-1 with TRBJ2-7, with 8 bases fitting TRBD1. The trim removed 6 bases at V and 2 bases at J, leaving 9 bases unmatched. This CDR3 comprises 14 residues. Per the germline V gene, CDR1 is DFQATT and CDR2 is SNEGSKA (reference sequence). DNA for the CDR3: TGCAGTGCCCGTACCGGGACAGGCGCCTACGAGCAGTACTTC. Its protein is CSARTGTGAYEQYF.

This clonotype occurred many times. The chain recombines TRBV5-1 with TRBJ1-2; D is ambiguous. The V and J ends lost 0 bases and 6 bases respectively, with 9 bases between them. Germline V gene data show CDR1 as SGHRS and CDR2 as YFSETQ. The CDR3 consists of 13 residues. DNA for the CDR3: TGCGCCAGCAGCTTGGTTTCCGGGAATGGCTACACCTTC. It translates to CASSLVSGNGYTF.

This clonotype has only a few counts. The V gene is TRBV20-1, the J gene TRBJ1-4; TRBD1 matches 8 bases. The CDR3 is made up of 12 amino acids. CDR1 and CDR2 from the germline V gene are DFQATT and SNEGSKA (reference sequence). The ends lost 1 base at V and 8 bases at J; junction bases unmatched: 0. Here the CDR3 reads CSARGTGEKLFF. The DNA of the CDR3 is TGCAGTGCTAGAGGGACAGGGGAAAAACTGTTTTTT.

The chain couples TRBV19 to TRBJ1-1; D is uncertain. V lost 1 base to trimming and J lost 0 bases, with 6 bases between them. This CDR3 region has 14 residues. Germline lookup yields CDR1 LNHDA and CDR2 SQIVND (reference sequence). CDR3 DNA: TGTGCCAGTAGTATAGCAGTGATGAACACTGAAGCTTTCTTT. Encoded protein: CASSIAVMNTEAFF.

This clonotype was recorded a few times. One base away lies a much larger clone, so this may be a sequencing read error. The rearrangement uses TRBV7-8 and TRBJ2-3; D is perhaps TRBD2 (6 bases). Germline V gene lookup returns CDR1 SGHVS and CDR2 FQNEAQ. V lost 5 bases and J 4 bases, leaving 13 bases between the germline ends. CDR3 length: 14 residues. DNA for the CDR3: TGTGCCAGCAGCGTAGGGCGACTAGCAGATACGCAGTATTTT. Translation: CASSVGRLADTQYF.

V gene TRBV20-1 combines with J gene TRBJ2-5, with a tentative D call TRBD2 (5 bases). The J call may be incorrect, as the DNA end agrees better with TRBJ2-7. CDR1 DFQATT and CDR2 SNEGSKA come from the germline V gene (reference sequence). This CDR3 spans 13 amino acids. The CDR3, as DNA: TGCAGTGCTGGACGGACGGGGAAGGACGAGCAGTACTTC. Encoded protein: CSAGRTGKDEQYF.

The genes are TRBV10-3 and TRBJ2-1, with TRBD1 matching 7 bases. Germline values: CDR1 ENHRY, CDR2 SYGVKD. V trimming: 4 bases; J trimming: 7 bases; junction bases outside the gene matches: 4. The CDR3 is 13 residues long. The CDR3 region has the DNA TGTGCCATCAGTGGGGGACAGAAAAATGAGCAGTTCTTC. This gives the protein CAISGGQKNEQFF.

For this clonotype: A read error may produce the germline difference seen at one junction end. J is TRBJ2-3 and V is TRBV12-3 or TRBV12-4; maybe TRBD1 (6 bases). The CDR3 extends over 13 amino acids. The CDR3 coding sequence is TGTGCCAGCAGTATAGCAGGGGACGATACGCAGTATTTT. It specifies CASSIAGDDTQYF.

In this sample, this clonotype turned up many times. The V call is TRBV3-1, the J call TRBJ1-4; D not certain. Per germline, CDR1 LGHDT and CDR2 YNNKEL (reference sequence). The V end was cut by 2 bases, the J end by 8 bases, with 6 bases between. The CDR3 length is 12 residues. The CDR3: CASSQLSEKLFF. The CDR3 nucleotides read TGTGCCAGCAGCCAATTGAGCGAAAAACTGTTTTTT.

This clonotype was seen only a few times. The chain has TRBV7-9 and TRBJ1-1; tentatively, D is TRBD1 (6 bases). CDR3 length: 13 amino acids. Deletions cut 7 bases from V and 4 bases from J, with 13 bases between. Germline CDR1 is SEHNR and CDR2 is FQNEAQ (reference sequence). The CDR3 sequence: CASILGGLTEAFF. The CDR3 DNA is TGTGCCAGCATCCTAGGGGGGCTCACTGAAGCTTTCTTT.

This clonotype was counted many times. This rearrangement joins TRBV20-1 to TRBJ2-5; D is ambiguous. The CDR3 contains 12 residues. V was trimmed by 1 base and J by 2 bases, leaving 5 bases between them. CDR1 and CDR2 (germline): DFQATT, SNEGSKA (reference sequence). In nucleotides, the CDR3 is TGCAGTGCTAGAGGACCTCAAGAGACCCAGTACTTC. Its protein product is CSARGPQETQYF.

A remark on this clonotype: One base away lies a much larger clone, so this may be a sequencing read error. The rearrangement joins TRBV5-1 to TRBJ2-7, with 7 bases lining up with TRBD2. Germline V gene lookup returns CDR1 SGHRS and CDR2 YFSETQ. This CDR3 contains 16 residues. V lost 0 bases and J lost 7; bases outside the gene matches: 13. The CDR3 region is CASSLVGGGVDNEQYF. The CDR3 nucleotides read TGCGCCAGCAGCTTGGTTGGCGGGGGAGTAGACAATGAGCAGTACTTC.

The chain has TRBV5-1 and TRBJ2-1; 9 nucleotides match TRBD2. The germline gives CDR1 SGHRS, CDR2 YFSETQ. With V trimmed by 4 bases and J by 0 bases, 14 bases remained unmatched. The CDR3 has 19 amino acids. CDR3: CASSPRTSALPSSYNEQFF. CDR3 nucleotide sequence: TGCGCCAGCAGCCCGAGGACTAGCGCACTACCGAGCTCCTACAATGAGCAGTTCTTC. Looking up the rest from reference TRBV5-1 and TRBJ2-1 gives the full variable domain: KAGVTQTPRYLIKTRGQQVTLSCSPISGHRSVSWYQQTPGQGLQFLFEYFSETQRNKGNFPGRFSGRQFSNSRSEMNVSTLELGDSALYLCASSPRTSALPSSYNEQFFGPGTRLTVL.

In its sample, this clonotype was seen many times. This chain joins TRBV9 and TRBJ2-3; the D is unclear. Trimming took 2 bases from V and 0 from J, leaving 7 bases between them. The CDR3 length is 14 residues. Germline V CDR1 and CDR2: SGDLS, YYNGEE. The CDR3 is CASSVWGSTDTQYF. In DNA form, the CDR3 reads TGTGCCAGCAGCGTTTGGGGAAGCACAGATACGCAGTATTTT. Using reference TRBV9 and TRBJ2-3 for the parts outside the CDR3, the full variable domain is DSGVTQTPKHLITATGQRVTLRCSPRSGDLSVYWYQQSLDQGLQFLIQYYNGEERAKGNILERFSAQQFPDLHSELNLSSLELGDSALYFCASSVWGSTDTQYFGPGTRLTVL.

CDR3 in amino acids: CASSSGPGQGARNEQFF. CDR3 DNA sequence: TGTGCCAGCAGCTCAGGTCCGGGACAGGGGGCAAGGAATGAGCAGTTCTTC. The chain is built from TRBV11-1 and TRBJ2-1, with 12 nucleotides matching TRBD1. The CDR3 extends over 17 amino acids. Germline loops: CDR1 SGHAT, CDR2 FQDESV (reference sequence). V lost 4 bases to trimming and J lost 7 bases; unmatched junction nucleotides: 11.

This sequence joins TRBV5-1 and TRBJ1-6; 9 positions match TRBD1. There are 15 residues in the CDR3. The germline V gene encodes CDR1 SGHRS and CDR2 YFSETQ. With V trimmed by 5 bases and J by 10 bases, 10 bases remained unmatched. The CDR3 DNA reads TGCGCCAGCAGAAAAACCGGGACAGGGAACTCACCCCTCCACTTT. Encoded protein: CASRKTGTGNSPLHF.

CDR3 region: CASSPTARPQETQYF. CDR3 DNA sequence: TGTGCCAGCAGCCCAACTGCTAGACCCCAGGAGACCCAGTACTTC. The gene calls are TRBV6-2 or TRBV6-3 and TRBJ2-5; unclear D gene. The CDR3 length is 15 residues. The germline V gene encodes CDR1 MNHEY and CDR2 SVGEGT. With 6 bases removed from V and 5 bases from J, the gap between germline ends came to 19 bases.